This note documents a single T cell receptor (beta chain) sequence. Other nucleotide sequences from this sample produce the same CDR3. This sample was included in a study of T cell responses to AZD1222 COVID-19 vaccine. CDR3 length: 14 residues. Deletions cut 1 base from V and 7 bases from J, with 13 bases between. Germline CDR1 is LNHDA and CDR2 is SQIVND (reference sequence). Assay used: immunoSEQ multiplex PCR; TCRdb lists only in-frame clones, some missing. The data show 100,000 to 150,000 clones, 91% seen once. Timing groups of about 4 and about 12 weeks for second doses were pooled. This receptor was identified in an adult who received the AZD1222 COVID-19 vaccine. Sequencing was performed on peripheral blood, taken 28 days after the second AZD1222 dose. The V and J genes are TRBV19 and TRBJ1-1; D ambiguous. This chain's CDR3 is CASSIGSGPGEAFF. The CDR3 DNA reads TGTGCCAGTAGTATAGGTTCAGGCCCCGGTGAAGCTTTCTTT.